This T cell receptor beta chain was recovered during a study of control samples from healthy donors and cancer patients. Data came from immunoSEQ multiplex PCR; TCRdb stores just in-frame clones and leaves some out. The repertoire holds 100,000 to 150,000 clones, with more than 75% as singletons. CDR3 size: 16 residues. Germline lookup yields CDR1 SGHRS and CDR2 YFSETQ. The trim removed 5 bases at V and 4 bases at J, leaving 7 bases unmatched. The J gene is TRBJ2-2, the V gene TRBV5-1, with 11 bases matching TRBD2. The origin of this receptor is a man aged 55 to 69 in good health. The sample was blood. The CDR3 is CASSAGTSGSTGELFF. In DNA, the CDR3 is TGCGCCAGCAGTGCGGGGACTAGCGGAAGCACCGGGGAGCTGTTTTTT.